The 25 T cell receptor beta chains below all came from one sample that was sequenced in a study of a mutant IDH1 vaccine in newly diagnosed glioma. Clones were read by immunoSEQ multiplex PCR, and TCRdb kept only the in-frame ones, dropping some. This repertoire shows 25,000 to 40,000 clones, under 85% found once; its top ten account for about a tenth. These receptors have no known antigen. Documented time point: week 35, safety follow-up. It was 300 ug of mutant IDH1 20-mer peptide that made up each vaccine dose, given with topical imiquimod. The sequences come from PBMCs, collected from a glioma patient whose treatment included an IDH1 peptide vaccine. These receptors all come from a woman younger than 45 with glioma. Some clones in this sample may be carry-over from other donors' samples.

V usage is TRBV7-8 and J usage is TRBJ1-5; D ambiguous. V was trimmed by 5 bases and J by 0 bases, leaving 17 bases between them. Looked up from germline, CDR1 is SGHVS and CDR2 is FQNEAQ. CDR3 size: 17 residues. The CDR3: CASSPRGDIYSNQPQHF. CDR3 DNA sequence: TGTGCCAGCAGCCCCCGTGGGGATATCTATAGCAATCAGCCCCAGCATTTT.

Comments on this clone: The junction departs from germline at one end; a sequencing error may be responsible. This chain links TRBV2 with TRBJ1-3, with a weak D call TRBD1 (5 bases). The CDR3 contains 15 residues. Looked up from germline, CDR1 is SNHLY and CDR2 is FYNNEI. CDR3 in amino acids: CASSVSSGTGNTIYF. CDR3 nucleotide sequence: TGTGCCAGTAGTGTTTCCTCAGGGACTGGAAACACCATATATTTT.

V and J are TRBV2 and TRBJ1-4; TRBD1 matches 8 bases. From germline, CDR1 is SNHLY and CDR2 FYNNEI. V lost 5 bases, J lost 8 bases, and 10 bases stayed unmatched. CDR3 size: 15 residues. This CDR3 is CASSPPQGAWEKLFF. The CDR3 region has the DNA TGTGCCAGCAGTCCCCCCCAGGGGGCTTGGGAAAAACTGTTTTTT.

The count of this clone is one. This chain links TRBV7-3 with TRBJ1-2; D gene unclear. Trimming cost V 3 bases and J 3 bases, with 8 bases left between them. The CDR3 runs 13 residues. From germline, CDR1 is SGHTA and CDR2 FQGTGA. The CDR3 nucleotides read TGTGCCAGCAGCTTTGACGGCGACTATGGCTACACCTTC. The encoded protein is CASSFDGDYGYTF.

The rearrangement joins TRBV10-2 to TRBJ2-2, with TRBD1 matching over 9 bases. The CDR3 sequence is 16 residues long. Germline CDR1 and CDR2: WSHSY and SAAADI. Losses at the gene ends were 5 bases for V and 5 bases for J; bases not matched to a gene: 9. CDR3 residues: CASSQTRDRATGELFF. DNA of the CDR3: TGCGCCAGCAGTCAAACCCGGGACAGGGCAACCGGGGAGCTGTTTTTT.

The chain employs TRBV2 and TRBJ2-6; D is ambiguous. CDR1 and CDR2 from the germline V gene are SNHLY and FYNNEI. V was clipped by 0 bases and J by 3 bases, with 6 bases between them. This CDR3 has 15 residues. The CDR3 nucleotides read TGTGCCAGCAGTGAAGCGCTTCTTGGGGCCAACGTCCTGACTTTC. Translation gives CASSEALLGANVLTF.

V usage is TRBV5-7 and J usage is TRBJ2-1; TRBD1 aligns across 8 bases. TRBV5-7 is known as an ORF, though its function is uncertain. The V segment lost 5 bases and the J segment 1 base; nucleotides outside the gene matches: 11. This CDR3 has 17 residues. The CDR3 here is CASSPSPQGVSYNEQFF. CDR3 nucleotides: TGTGCCAGCAGTCCTTCCCCACAGGGGGTTTCCTACAATGAGCAGTTCTTC.

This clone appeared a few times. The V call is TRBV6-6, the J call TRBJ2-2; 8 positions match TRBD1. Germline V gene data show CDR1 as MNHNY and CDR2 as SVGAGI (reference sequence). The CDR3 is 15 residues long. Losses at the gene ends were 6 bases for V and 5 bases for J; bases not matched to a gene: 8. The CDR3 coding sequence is TGTGCCAGCAGCTCCCAGGGGGCGTTGACCGGGGAGCTGTTTTTT. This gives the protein CASSSQGALTGELFF.

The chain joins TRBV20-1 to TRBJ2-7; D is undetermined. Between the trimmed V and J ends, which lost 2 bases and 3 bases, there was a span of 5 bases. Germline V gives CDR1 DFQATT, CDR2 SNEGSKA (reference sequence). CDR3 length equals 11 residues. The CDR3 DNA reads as TGCAGTGCTAGAATGGGCTACGAGCAGTACTTC. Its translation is CSARMGYEQYF.

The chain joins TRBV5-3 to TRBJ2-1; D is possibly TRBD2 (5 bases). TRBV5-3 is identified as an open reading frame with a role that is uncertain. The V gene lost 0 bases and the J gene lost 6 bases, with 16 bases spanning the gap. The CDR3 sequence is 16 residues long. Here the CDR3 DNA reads TGTGCCAGAAGCTTGGCGTCCCCGGGGTCACTCAATGAGCAGTTCTTC. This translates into CARSLASPGSLNEQFF.

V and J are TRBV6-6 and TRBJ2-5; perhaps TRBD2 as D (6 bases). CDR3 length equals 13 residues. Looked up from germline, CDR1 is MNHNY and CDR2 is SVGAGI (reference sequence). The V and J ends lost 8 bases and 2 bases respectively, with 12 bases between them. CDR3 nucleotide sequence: TGTGCCAGCGGGTTAGCGGAACAAGAGACCCAGTACTTC. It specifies CASGLAEQETQYF.

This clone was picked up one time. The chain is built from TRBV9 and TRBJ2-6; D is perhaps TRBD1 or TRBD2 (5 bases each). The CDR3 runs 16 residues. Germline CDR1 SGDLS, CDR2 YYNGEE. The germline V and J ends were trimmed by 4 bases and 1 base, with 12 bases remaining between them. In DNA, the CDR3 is TGTGCCAGCAGCATGGGACCGACTTCTGGGGCCAACGTCCTGACTTTC. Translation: CASSMGPTSGANVLTF.

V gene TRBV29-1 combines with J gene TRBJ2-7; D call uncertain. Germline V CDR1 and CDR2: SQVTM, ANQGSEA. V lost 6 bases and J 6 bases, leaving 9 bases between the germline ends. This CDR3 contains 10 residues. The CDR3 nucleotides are TGCAGCGTGAGGACCTCCGAGCAGTACTTC. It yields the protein CSVRTSEQYF.

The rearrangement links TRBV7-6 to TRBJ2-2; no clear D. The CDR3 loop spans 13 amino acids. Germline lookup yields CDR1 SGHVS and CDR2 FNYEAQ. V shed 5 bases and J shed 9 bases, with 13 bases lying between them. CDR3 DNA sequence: TGTGCCAGCAGCCTGGAGATACTCCGGGAGCTGTTTTTT. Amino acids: CASSLEILRELFF.

Here the CDR3 DNA reads TGTGCCAGCAGCCCCCGGGACGGATATGGCTACACCTTC. It translates to CASSPRDGYGYTF. The rearrangement uses TRBV7-9 and TRBJ1-2; tentatively, D is TRBD1 (5 bases). V lost 5 bases to trimming and J lost 5 bases, with 12 bases between them. Germline values: CDR1 SEHNR, CDR2 FQNEAQ (reference sequence). This CDR3 region has 13 residues. Looking up the rest from reference TRBV7-9 and TRBJ1-2 gives the full variable domain: DTGVSQNPRHKITKRGQNVTFRCDPISEHNRLYWYRQTLGQGPEFLTYFQNEAQLEKSRLLSDRFSAERPKGSFSTLEIQRTEQGDSAMYLCASSPRDGYGYTFGSGTRLTVV.

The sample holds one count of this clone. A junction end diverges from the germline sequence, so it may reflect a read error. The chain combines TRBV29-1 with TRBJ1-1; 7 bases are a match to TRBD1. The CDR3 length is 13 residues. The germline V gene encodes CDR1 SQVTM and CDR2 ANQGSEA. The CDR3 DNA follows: TGCAGCGCTGAACAGGGGAGGAACACTGAAGCTTTCTTT. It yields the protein CSAEQGRNTEAFF.

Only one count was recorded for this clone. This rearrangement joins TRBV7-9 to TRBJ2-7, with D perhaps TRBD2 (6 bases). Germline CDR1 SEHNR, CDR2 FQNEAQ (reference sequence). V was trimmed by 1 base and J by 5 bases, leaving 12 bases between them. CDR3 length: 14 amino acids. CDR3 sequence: CASSLGGLLNEQYF. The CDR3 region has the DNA TGTGCCAGCAGCTTAGGGGGACTTCTAAACGAGCAGTACTTC.

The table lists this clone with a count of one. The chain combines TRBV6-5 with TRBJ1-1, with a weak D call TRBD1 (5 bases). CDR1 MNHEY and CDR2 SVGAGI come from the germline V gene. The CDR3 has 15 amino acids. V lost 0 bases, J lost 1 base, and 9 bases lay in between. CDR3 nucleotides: TGTGCCAGCAGTTACTCTAGGGACTCGAACACTGAAGCTTTCTTT. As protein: CASSYSRDSNTEAFF.

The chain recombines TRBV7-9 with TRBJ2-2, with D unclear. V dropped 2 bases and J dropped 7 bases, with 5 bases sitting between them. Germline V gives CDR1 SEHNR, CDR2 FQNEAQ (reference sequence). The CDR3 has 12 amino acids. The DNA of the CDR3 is TGTGCCAGCAGCTTATATGTCGGGGAGCTGTTTTTT. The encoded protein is CASSLYVGELFF.

For the CDR3, the DNA is TGTGCCAGCAGTGACTCGAGTTGCGGGACGTTGGTATACGAGCAGTACTTC. It yields the protein CASSDSSCGTLVYEQYF. The chain recombines TRBV6-4 with TRBJ2-7; maybe TRBD2 (6 bases). The CDR3 runs to 17 residues. Germline loops: CDR1 MRHNA, CDR2 SNTAGT. Between the trimmed V and J ends, which lost 0 bases and 4 bases, there was a span of 19 bases.

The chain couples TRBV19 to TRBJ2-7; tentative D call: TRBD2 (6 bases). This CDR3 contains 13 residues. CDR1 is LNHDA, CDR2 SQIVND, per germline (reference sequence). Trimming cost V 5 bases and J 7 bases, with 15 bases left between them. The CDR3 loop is CASSPGPGGEQYF. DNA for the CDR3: TGTGCCAGTAGTCCCGGACCCGGGGGAGAGCAGTACTTC.

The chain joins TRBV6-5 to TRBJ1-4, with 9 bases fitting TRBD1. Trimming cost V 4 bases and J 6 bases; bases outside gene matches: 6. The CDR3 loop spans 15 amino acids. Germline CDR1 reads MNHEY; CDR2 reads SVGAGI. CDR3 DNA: TGTGCCAGCAGTTCGGACAGGGGATCGTATGAAAAACTGTTTTTT. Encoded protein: CASSSDRGSYEKLFF.

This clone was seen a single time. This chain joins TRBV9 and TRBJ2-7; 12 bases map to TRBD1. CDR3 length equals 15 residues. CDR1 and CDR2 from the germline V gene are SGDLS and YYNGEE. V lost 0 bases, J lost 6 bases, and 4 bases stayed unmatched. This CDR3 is CASSVEGQGAIEQYF. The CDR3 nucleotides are TGTGCCAGCAGCGTAGAGGGACAGGGGGCTATCGAGCAGTACTTC. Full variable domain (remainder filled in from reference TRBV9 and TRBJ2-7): DSGVTQTPKHLITATGQRVTLRCSPRSGDLSVYWYQQSLDQGLQFLIQYYNGEERAKGNILERFSAQQFPDLHSELNLSSLELGDSALYFCASSVEGQGAIEQYFGPGTRLTVT.

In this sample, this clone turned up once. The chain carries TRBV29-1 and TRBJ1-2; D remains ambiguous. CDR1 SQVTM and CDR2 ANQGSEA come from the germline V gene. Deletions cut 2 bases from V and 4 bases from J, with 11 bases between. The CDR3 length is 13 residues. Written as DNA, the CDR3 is TGCAGCGTTGAACTCGGGCAGGCCTATGGCTACACCTTC. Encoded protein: CSVELGQAYGYTF.

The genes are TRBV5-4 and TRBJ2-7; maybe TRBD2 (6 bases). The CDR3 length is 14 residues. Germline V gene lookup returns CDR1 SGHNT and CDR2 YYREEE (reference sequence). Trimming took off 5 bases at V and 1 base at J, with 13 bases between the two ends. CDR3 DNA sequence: TGTGCCAGCAGTCCACCAGGGACTTCCTACGAGCAGTACTTC. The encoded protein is CASSPPGTSYEQYF.